The entry below describes one T cell receptor beta chain. Its antigen is not identified. TCRdb re-analysed the reads in MiXCR, keeping a single row per CDR3 protein. The data hold about 310,000 distinct CDR3 sequences, with about a tenth observed a single time. Germline CDR1 is KGHDR and CDR2 is SFDVKD. With 4 bases clipped from V and 4 bases from J, the junction kept 5 bases outside the gene matches. CDR3 length: 15 residues. The sample belongs to a study of T cell repertoires in cytomegalovirus infection. Study findings and constraints: In two of eight donors, the top clonotype was HLA-C-restricted CMV-specific.

The chain recombines TRBV24-1 with TRBJ2-2; TRBD2 aligns across 7 bases. The sequencing sample was made of PBMCs. The TCR originated in a human donor in good health (CMV status not recorded). Some clones in this sample may be carry-over from other donors' samples. The CDR3 reads CATSDPGTTTGELFF. CDR3 DNA: TGTGCCACCAGTGACCCCGGGACTACCACCGGGGAGCTGTTTTTT.